This T cell receptor (beta chain) was retrieved from a study of identical twins. One entry per CDR3 protein, called by TCRdb with MiXCR from the 5' RACE reads. The repertoire includes around 250,000 distinct CDR3 sequences, approximately 11% of them detected once, and roughly 3.7% sits in the top ten. As concerns this clonotype: Its antigen is as yet unknown.

The CDR3 extends over 13 amino acids. Germline CDR1 and CDR2: MNHEY and SMNVEV (reference sequence). J gave up 6 bases and V 8 bases, and 6 bases lay outside the gene matches. Study-level results: The study found weaker excess twin sharing in beta out-of-frame sequences. The conclusions drew on cross-sectional statistical analysis instead of tracking the same donors.

This sample was also put to use in a study of yellow fever vaccine responses in identical twins. That work states: Reports say the vaccine T cell response in twins looked partly convergent and partly personalized.

The TCR originated in a woman between 18 and 29 years old in good health. The sample consisted of memory (CD45RO+) T cells sorted from blood. The chain joins TRBV27 to TRBJ2-1, with 8 bases lining up with TRBD2. The CDR3 protein is CASRSAGGNEQFF. The CDR3 region has the DNA TGTGCCAGCCGCTCTGCGGGAGGCAATGAGCAGTTCTTC.